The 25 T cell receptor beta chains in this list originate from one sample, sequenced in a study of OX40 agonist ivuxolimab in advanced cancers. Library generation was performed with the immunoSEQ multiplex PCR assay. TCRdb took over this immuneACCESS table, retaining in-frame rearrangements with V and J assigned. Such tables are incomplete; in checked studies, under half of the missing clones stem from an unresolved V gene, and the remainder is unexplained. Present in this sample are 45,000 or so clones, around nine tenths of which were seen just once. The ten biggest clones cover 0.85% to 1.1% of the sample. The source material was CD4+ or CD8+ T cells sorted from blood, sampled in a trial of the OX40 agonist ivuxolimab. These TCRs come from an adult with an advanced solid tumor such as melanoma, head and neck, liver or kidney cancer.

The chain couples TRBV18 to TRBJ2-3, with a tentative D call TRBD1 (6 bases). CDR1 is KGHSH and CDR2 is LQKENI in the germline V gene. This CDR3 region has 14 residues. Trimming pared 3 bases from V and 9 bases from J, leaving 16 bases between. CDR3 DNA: TGTGCCAGCTCACCTGAGAACGGACAGCCGACGCAGTATTTT. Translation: CASSPENGQPTQYF.

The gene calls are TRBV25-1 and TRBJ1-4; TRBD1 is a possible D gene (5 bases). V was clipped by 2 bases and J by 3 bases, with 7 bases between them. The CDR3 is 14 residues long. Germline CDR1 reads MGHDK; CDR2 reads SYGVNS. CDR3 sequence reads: CASSEVGANEKLFF. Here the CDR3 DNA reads TGTGCCAGCAGTGAAGTAGGGGCTAATGAAAAACTGTTTTTT.

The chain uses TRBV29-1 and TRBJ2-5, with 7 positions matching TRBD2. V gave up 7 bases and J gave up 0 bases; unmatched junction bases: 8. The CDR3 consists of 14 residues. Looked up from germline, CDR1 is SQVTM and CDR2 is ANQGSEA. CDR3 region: CSALGRADQETQYF. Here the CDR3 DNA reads TGCAGCGCCCTAGGGAGGGCAGACCAAGAGACCCAGTACTTC.

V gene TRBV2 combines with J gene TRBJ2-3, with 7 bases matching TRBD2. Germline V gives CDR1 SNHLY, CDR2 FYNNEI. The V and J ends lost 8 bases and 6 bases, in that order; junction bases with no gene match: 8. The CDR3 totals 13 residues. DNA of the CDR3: TGTGCCAGCGCAGATACGGGAGGCGATACGCAGTATTTT. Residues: CASADTGGDTQYF.

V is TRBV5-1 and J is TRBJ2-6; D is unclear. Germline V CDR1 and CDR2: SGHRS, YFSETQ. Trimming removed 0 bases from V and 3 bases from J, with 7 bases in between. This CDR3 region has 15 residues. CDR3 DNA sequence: TGCGCCAGCAGCTTGGGTGGCGGTGGGGCCAACGTCCTGACTTTC. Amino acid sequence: CASSLGGGGANVLTF.

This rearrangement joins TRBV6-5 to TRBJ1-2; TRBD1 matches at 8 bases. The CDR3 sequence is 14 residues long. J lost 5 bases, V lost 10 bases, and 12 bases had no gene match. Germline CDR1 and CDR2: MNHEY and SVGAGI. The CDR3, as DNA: TGTGCCACCAAAACTTCAGGGGGCGTGTATGGCTACACCTTC. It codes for CATKTSGGVYGYTF.

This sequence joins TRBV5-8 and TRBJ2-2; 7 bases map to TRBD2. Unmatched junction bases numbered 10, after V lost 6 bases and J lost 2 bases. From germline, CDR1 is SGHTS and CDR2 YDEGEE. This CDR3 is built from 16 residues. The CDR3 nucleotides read TGTGCCAGCACTCTCCGTTGGGACTATAACACCGGGGAGCTGTTTTTT. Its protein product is CASTLRWDYNTGELFF.

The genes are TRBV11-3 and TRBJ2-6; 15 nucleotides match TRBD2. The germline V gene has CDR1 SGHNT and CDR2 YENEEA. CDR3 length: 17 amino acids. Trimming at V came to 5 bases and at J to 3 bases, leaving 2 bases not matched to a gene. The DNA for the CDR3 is TGTGCCAGCAGCCAGGGACTAGCGGGAGGTGGGGCCAACGTCCTGACTTTC. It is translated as CASSQGLAGGGANVLTF.

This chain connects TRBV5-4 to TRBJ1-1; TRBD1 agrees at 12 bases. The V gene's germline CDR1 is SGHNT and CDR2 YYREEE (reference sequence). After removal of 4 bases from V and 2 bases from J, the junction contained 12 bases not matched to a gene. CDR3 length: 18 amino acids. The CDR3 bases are TGTGCCAGCAGCCGAGGGACAGGGGGCGTTGGGAGTAACACTGAAGCTTTCTTT. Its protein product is CASSRGTGGVGSNTEAFF.

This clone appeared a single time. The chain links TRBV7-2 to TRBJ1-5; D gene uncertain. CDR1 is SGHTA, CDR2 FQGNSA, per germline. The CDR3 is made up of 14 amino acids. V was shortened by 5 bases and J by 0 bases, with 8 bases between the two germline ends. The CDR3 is CASSESYSNQPQHF. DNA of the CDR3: TGTGCCAGCAGCGAGAGTTATAGCAATCAGCCCCAGCATTTT. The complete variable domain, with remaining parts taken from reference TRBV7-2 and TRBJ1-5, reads GAGVSQSPSNKVTEKGKDVELRCDPISGHTALYWYRQSLGQGLEFLIYFQGNSAPDKSGLPSDRFSAERTGGSVSTLTIQRTQQEDSAVYLCASSESYSNQPQHFGDGTRLSIL.

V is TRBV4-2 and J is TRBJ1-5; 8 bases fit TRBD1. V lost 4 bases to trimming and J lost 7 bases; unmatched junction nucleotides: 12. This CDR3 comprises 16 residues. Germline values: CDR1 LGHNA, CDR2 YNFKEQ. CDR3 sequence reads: CASSPHNRGLGQPQHF. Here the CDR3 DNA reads TGTGCCAGCAGCCCACATAACAGGGGGTTGGGGCAGCCCCAGCATTTT.

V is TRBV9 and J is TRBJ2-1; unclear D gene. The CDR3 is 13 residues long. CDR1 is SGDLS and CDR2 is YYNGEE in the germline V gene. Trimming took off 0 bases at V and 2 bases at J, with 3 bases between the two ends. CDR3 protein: CASSVETYNEQFF. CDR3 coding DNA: TGTGCCAGCAGCGTAGAGACCTACAATGAGCAGTTCTTC. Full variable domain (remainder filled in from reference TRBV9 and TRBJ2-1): DSGVTQTPKHLITATGQRVTLRCSPRSGDLSVYWYQQSLDQGLQFLIQYYNGEERAKGNILERFSAQQFPDLHSELNLSSLELGDSALYFCASSVETYNEQFFGPGTRLTVL.

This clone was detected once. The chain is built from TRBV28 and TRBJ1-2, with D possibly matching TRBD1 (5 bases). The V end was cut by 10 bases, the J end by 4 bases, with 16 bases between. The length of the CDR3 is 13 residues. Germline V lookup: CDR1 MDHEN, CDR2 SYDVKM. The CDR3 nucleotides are TGTGCCACCGCTAAGGGGCAGATCTATGGCTACACCTTC. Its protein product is CATAKGQIYGYTF.

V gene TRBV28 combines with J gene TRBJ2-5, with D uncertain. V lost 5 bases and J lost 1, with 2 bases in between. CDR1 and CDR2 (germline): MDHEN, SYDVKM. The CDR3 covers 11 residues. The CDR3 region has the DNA TGTGCCAGCAGTGTCCAAGAGACCCAGTACTTC. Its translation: CASSVQETQYF.

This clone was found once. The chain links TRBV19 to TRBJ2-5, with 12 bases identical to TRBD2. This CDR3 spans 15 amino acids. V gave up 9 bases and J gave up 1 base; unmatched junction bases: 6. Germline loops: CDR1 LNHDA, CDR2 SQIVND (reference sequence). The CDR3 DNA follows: TGTGCCAGCTCTGTACTAGCGGGGGGCCAAGAGACCCAGTACTTC. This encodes CASSVLAGGQETQYF.

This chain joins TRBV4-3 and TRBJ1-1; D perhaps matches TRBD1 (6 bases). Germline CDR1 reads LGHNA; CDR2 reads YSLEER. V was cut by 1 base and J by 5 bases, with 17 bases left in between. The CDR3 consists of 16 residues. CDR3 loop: CASSQVKGGGRTEAFF. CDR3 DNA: TGCGCCAGCAGCCAAGTTAAGGGGGGAGGAAGGACTGAAGCTTTCTTT.

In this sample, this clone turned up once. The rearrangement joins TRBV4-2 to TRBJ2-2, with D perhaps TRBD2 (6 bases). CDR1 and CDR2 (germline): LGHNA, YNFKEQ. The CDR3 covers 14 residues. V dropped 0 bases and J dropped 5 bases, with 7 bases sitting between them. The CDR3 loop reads CASSQDRGTGELFF. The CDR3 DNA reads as TGTGCCAGCAGCCAAGATCGGGGGACCGGGGAGCTGTTTTTT.

The CDR3 region has the DNA TGTGCCAGCAGCCGCCTGGCGGGTGGAAGAGGAAGCGACAATGAGCAGTTCTTC. Protein sequence: CASSRLAGGRGSDNEQFF. The chain has TRBV5-4 and TRBJ2-1; a weak D match, TRBD2 (5 bases). CDR3 length equals 18 residues. The V and J ends lost 4 bases and 5 bases respectively, with 25 bases between them. From germline, CDR1 is SGHNT and CDR2 YYREEE (reference sequence). Full variable domain (outside the CDR3, taken from reference TRBV5-4 and TRBJ2-1): ETGVTQSPTHLIKTRGQQVTLRCSSQSGHNTVSWYQQALGQGPQFIFQYYREEENGRGNFPPRFSGLQFPNYSSELNVNALELDDSALYLCASSRLAGGRGSDNEQFFGPGTRLTVL.

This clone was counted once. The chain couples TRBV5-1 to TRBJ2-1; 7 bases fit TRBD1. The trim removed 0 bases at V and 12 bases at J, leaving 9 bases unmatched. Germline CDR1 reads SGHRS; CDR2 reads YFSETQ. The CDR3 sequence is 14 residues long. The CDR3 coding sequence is TGCGCCAGCAGCTTGGGGGCTAGGGGGCCGGTGCAGTTCTTC. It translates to CASSLGARGPVQFF.

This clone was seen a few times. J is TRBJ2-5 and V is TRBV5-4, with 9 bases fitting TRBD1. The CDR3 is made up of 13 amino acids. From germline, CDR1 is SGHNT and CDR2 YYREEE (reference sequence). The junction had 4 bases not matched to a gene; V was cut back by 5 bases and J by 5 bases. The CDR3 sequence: CASSYDRGETQYF. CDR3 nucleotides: TGTGCCAGCAGTTATGACAGGGGGGAGACCCAGTACTTC.

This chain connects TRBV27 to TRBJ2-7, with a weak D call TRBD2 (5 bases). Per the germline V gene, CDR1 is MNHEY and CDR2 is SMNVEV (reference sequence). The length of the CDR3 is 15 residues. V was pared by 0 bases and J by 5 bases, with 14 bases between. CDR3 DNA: TGTGCCAGCAGTTTATCGTTGCCTAGCCCCCACGAGCAGTACTTC. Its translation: CASSLSLPSPHEQYF.

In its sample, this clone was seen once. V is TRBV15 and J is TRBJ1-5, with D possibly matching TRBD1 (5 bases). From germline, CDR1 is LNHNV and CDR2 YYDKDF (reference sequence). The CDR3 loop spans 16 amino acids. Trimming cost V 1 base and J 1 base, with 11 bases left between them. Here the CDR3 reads CATSRGGAGSNQPQHF. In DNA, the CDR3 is TGTGCCACCAGCAGAGGAGGGGCGGGAAGCAATCAGCCCCAGCATTTT.

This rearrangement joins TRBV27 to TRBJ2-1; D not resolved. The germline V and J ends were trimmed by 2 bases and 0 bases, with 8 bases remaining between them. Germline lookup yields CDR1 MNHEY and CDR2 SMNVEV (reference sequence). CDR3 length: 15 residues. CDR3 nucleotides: TGTGCCAGCAGTTTAAAGCCGCGCTCCTACAATGAGCAGTTCTTC. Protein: CASSLKPRSYNEQFF.

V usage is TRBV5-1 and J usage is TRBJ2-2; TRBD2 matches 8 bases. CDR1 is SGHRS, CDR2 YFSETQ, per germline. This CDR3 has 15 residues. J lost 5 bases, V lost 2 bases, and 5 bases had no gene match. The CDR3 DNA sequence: TGCGCCAGCAGCTTTCTGACTAGCGCGACCGGGGAGCTGTTTTTT. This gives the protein CASSFLTSATGELFF.

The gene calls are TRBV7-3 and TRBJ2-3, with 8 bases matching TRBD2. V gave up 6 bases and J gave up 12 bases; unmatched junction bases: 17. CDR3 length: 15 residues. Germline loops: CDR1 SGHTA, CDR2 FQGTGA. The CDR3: CASRSTPAGAMPQYF. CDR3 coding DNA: TGTGCCAGCAGATCAACTCCAGCGGGGGCGATGCCCCAGTATTTT.